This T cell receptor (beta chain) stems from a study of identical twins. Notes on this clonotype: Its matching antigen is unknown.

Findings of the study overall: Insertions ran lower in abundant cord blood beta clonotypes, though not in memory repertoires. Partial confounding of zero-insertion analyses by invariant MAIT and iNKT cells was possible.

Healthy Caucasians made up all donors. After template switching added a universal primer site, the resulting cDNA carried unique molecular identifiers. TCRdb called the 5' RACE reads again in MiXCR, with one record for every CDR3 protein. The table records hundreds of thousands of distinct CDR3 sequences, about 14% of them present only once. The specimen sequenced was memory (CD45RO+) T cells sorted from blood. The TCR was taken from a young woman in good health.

The CDR3 loop reads CSASGIAGEGDTDTQYF. Here the CDR3 DNA reads TGCAGTGCTAGCGGGATAGCGGGAGAGGGGGACACAGATACGCAGTATTTT. J is TRBJ2-3 and V is TRBV20-1; the match to TRBD2 covers 9 bases. The CDR3 contains 17 residues. The germline gives CDR1 DFQATT, CDR2 SNEGSKA (reference sequence). J lost 2 bases, V lost 3 bases, and 12 bases had no gene match.